Each of the 15 T cell receptor beta chains below was sequenced from the same sample in a study of T cell responses to AZD1222 COVID-19 vaccine. The assay was immunoSEQ multiplex PCR, and TCRdb's table has in-frame clones only and misses some. Among around 85,000 clones listed, approximately 86% were seen once. The starting material was peripheral blood, obtained on day 0 of AZD1222 vaccination. Receptor source: an adult in good health.

This sequence joins TRBV5-5 and TRBJ1-2; no definite D call. This CDR3 is 13 amino acids long. CDR1 is SGHKS, CDR2 YYEKEE, per germline (reference sequence). V was pared by 4 bases and J by 4 bases, with 11 bases between. This CDR3 reads CASSVSVGYGYTF. CDR3 nucleotides: TGTGCCAGCAGCGTCTCAGTGGGCTATGGCTACACCTTC.

The V call is TRBV10-1, the J call TRBJ2-5; D unclear. V was trimmed by 2 bases and J by 5 bases, leaving 15 bases between them. The CDR3 covers 15 residues. Germline values: CDR1 WNHNN, CDR2 SYGVQD (reference sequence). CDR3 sequence reads: CASSEAGRPQETQYF. CDR3 nucleotides: TGCGCCAGCAGTGAGGCAGGCCGCCCGCAGGAGACCCAGTACTTC.

V and J are TRBV7-2 and TRBJ1-2; D remains unclear. Germline V gives CDR1 SGHTA, CDR2 FQGNSA. V was trimmed by 0 bases and J by 0 bases, leaving 8 bases between them. This CDR3 is 15 amino acids long. This chain's CDR3 is CASSLAGISNYGYTF. The CDR3 bases are TGTGCCAGCAGCTTAGCGGGCATATCTAACTATGGCTACACCTTC.

This clone occurred a few times. The chain joins TRBV7-2 to TRBJ2-7; possibly TRBD1 for D (6 bases). Germline V gene sequence: CDR1 SGHTA, CDR2 FQGNSA. This CDR3 spans 13 amino acids. With 5 bases removed from V and 2 bases from J, the gap between germline ends came to 10 bases. As DNA, the CDR3 is TGTGCCAGCAGCCGGACAGAAACCTACGAGCAGTACTTC. Protein: CASSRTETYEQYF.

The chain links TRBV30 to TRBJ1-6, with TRBD1 as a possible D gene (5 bases). This CDR3 region has 17 residues. Germline V gives CDR1 GTSNPN, CDR2 SVGIG (reference sequence). The ends were cut back, 4 bases at V and 7 bases at J, with 23 bases in the middle. Here the CDR3 DNA reads TGTGCCTGGAAGTCTGAAAGGGCTCGGAGGGGCAATTCACCCCTCCACTTT. This codes for CAWKSERARRGNSPLHF.

The chain carries TRBV4-3 and TRBJ2-2; tentatively, D is TRBD2 (5 bases). V lost 5 bases to trimming and J lost 0 bases, with 10 bases between them. CDR3 length equals 15 residues. The germline V gene has CDR1 LGHNA and CDR2 YSLEER. The CDR3 loop is CASSKGAANTGELFF. Here the CDR3 DNA reads TGCGCCAGCAGCAAGGGAGCGGCGAACACCGGGGAGCTGTTTTTT.

The chain uses TRBV30 and TRBJ1-5; D perhaps matches TRBD1 (6 bases). CDR3 length: 14 amino acids. CDR1 is GTSNPN, CDR2 SVGIG, per germline (reference sequence). Trimming took off 2 bases at V and 4 bases at J, with 12 bases between the two ends. The CDR3 sequence: CAWSTGLGNQPQHF. The CDR3 region has the DNA TGTGCCTGGAGTACAGGGTTAGGAAATCAGCCCCAGCATTTT.

The rearrangement uses TRBV2 and TRBJ1-4, with 7 bases aligning to TRBD1. The V gene's germline CDR1 is SNHLY and CDR2 FYNNEI. The CDR3 is 16 residues long. J gave up 4 bases and V 0 bases, and 5 bases lay outside the gene matches. For the CDR3, the DNA is TGTGCCAGCAGTGAAGCGAAGAGACAGGGTAATGAAAAACTGTTTTTT. It specifies CASSEAKRQGNEKLFF.

This clone has only one observation. The chain carries TRBV5-1 and TRBJ1-4; D unclear. V was clipped by 2 bases and J by 0 bases, with 8 bases between them. Per the germline V gene, CDR1 is SGHRS and CDR2 is YFSETQ. The CDR3 totals 15 residues. In nucleotides, the CDR3 is TGCGCCAGCAGCTTTGGAGGCGCAACTAATGAAAAACTGTTTTTT. It specifies CASSFGGATNEKLFF.

V and J are TRBV19 and TRBJ2-3, with D possibly being TRBD2 (5 bases). The CDR3 is made up of 14 amino acids. Between the trimmed V and J ends, which lost 3 bases and 3 bases, there was a span of 10 bases. Germline-derived CDR1 and CDR2 are LNHDA and SQIVND (reference sequence). The CDR3 spells CASSIGKETDTQYF. The DNA of the CDR3 is TGTGCCAGTAGTATCGGGAAGGAGACAGATACGCAGTATTTT.

The CDR3 is CSVESLTPKSPYNEQFF. CDR3 DNA sequence: TGCAGCGTTGAAAGTCTGACTCCCAAATCGCCCTACAATGAGCAGTTCTTC. The V gene is TRBV29-1, the J gene TRBJ2-1; D gene ambiguous. Germline loops: CDR1 SQVTM, CDR2 ANQGSEA. There are 17 residues in the CDR3. The V end was cut by 2 bases, the J end by 2 bases, with 19 bases between.

The genes are TRBV3-1 (or the pseudogene TRBV3-2) and TRBJ2-5; D remains ambiguous. Germline CDR1 LGHDT, CDR2 YNNKEL (reference sequence). The V gene lost 1 base and the J gene lost 3 bases, with 9 bases spanning the gap. CDR3 length equals 14 residues. For the CDR3, the DNA is TGTGCCAGCAGCCAAGTGGGAAGAGAAGAGACCCAGTACTTC. As protein: CASSQVGREETQYF.

The rearrangement uses TRBV9 and TRBJ1-1; possibly TRBD1 for D (6 bases). The germline CDR1 and CDR2 sequences are SGDLS and YYNGEE. The CDR3 has 15 amino acids. The V and J ends lost 0 bases and 4 bases respectively, with 13 bases between them. CDR3 in DNA: TGTGCCAGCAGCGTAGTCAACAGGGTGGGCACTGAAGCTTTCTTT. Translated, it gives CASSVVNRVGTEAFF.

This clone turned up a few times. This chain joins TRBV2 and TRBJ1-4, with unresolved D. Trimming stripped 6 bases from V and 14 bases from J, with 22 bases between. The CDR3 has 14 residues. Germline V gene lookup returns CDR1 SNHLY and CDR2 FYNNEI. Here the CDR3 DNA reads TGTGCCAGCAGACAAGGACGGTATGGAAACCGCCTGTTTTTT. As protein: CASRQGRYGNRLFF.

The chain joins TRBV6-4 to TRBJ2-2; D gene unclear. The CDR3 has 16 amino acids. The V end was cut by 4 bases, the J end by 6 bases, with 18 bases between. Looked up from germline, CDR1 is MRHNA and CDR2 is SNTAGT. The CDR3 protein is CASSATREPTAGELFF. DNA of the CDR3: TGTGCCAGCAGTGCGACCCGCGAGCCAACCGCCGGGGAGCTGTTTTTT.